This entry lists 14 T cell receptor beta chains sequenced from one sample in a study of radiotherapy plus CTLA-4 blockade in lung cancer. Here immunoSEQ multiplex PCR was the method, and the copy in TCRdb shows in-frame clones only, minus some. The table has 60,000 to 70,000 clones, around 80% seen once; the top ten hold 10%. The sequenced sample was peripheral blood, obtained from a patient treated with radiotherapy plus ipilimumab. The origin of the receptors is a human donor with non-small cell lung cancer who had a complete response to radiotherapy plus ipilimumab.

V usage is TRBV27 and J usage is TRBJ2-3; D is ambiguous. Germline V CDR1 and CDR2: MNHEY, SMNVEV (reference sequence). V lost 4 bases to trimming and J lost 2 bases, with 10 bases between them. CDR3 size: 14 residues. CDR3 coding DNA: TGTGCCAGCAGTTCGCGATCATACACAGATACGCAGTATTTT. It encodes CASSSRSYTDTQYF.

The CDR3: CASSESGGAYNEQFF. Written as DNA, the CDR3 is TGCGCCAGCAGTGAGAGCGGGGGGGCCTACAATGAGCAGTTCTTC. The rearrangement joins TRBV10-2 to TRBJ2-1; 10 positions agree with TRBD2. This CDR3 is built from 15 residues. CDR1 WSHSY and CDR2 SAAADI come from the germline V gene. After removal of 2 bases from V and 2 bases from J, the junction contained 0 bases not matched to a gene.

The chain joins TRBV5-4 to TRBJ2-3, with D uncertain. V lost 0 bases and J 1 base, leaving 6 bases between the germline ends. Germline V lookup: CDR1 SGHNT, CDR2 YYREEE (reference sequence). The CDR3 sequence is 14 residues long. CDR3 protein: CASSLDTGTDTQYF. The CDR3 nucleotides read TGTGCCAGCAGCTTGGATACAGGCACAGATACGCAGTATTTT.

This rearrangement joins TRBV5-4 to TRBJ1-2; D might be TRBD1 (5 bases). There are 17 residues in the CDR3. In germline, CDR1 is SGHNT, CDR2 YYREEE (reference sequence). Trimming stripped 0 bases from V and 2 bases from J, with 17 bases between. DNA for the CDR3: TGTGCCAGCAGCTTGGGGGGGTTCACGGTGGGGAACTATGGCTACACCTTC. Its protein is CASSLGGFTVGNYGYTF.

The chain carries TRBV15 and TRBJ1-1, with D perhaps matching TRBD1 (6 bases). Looked up from germline, CDR1 is LNHNV and CDR2 is YYDKDF (reference sequence). CDR3 length: 18 residues. The V end was cut by 0 bases, the J end by 5 bases, with 22 bases between. CDR3 sequence: CATSRDRGMGRGKTEAFF. The CDR3 nucleotides read TGTGCCACCAGCAGAGATCGGGGCATGGGGAGGGGGAAAACTGAAGCTTTCTTT. The whole variable domain, remainder taken from reference TRBV15 and TRBJ1-1, is DAMVIQNPRYQVTQFGKPVTLSCSQTLNHNVMYWYQQKSSQAPKLLFHYYDKDFNNEADTPDNFQSRRPNTSFCFLDIRSPGLGDTAMYLCATSRDRGMGRGKTEAFFGQGTRLTVV.

This clone was counted between two and nine times. The chain uses TRBV2 and TRBJ2-5; TRBD2 matches at 13 bases. Trimming cost V 9 bases and J 4 bases; bases outside gene matches: 11. CDR1 is SNHLY, CDR2 FYNNEI, per germline. This CDR3 has 16 amino acids. The CDR3 here is CARTGLAGLDLETQYF. For the CDR3, the DNA is TGTGCCAGGACGGGACTAGCGGGGCTTGACTTAGAGACCCAGTACTTC.

This clone was observed once. The chain links TRBV2 to TRBJ2-7; TRBD1 aligns across 9 bases. Germline V gives CDR1 SNHLY, CDR2 FYNNEI. Trimming removed 11 bases from V and 5 bases from J; junction bases left unmatched: 7. The CDR3 totals 12 residues. CDR3 loop: CAEGQGLDEQYF. Here the CDR3 DNA reads TGTGCCGAGGGACAGGGCCTCGACGAGCAGTACTTC. Full variable domain (remainder filled in from reference TRBV2 and TRBJ2-7): EPEVTQTPSHQVTQMGQEVILRCVPISNHLYFYWYRQILGQKVEFLVSFYNNEISEKSEIFDDQFSVERPDGSNFTLKIRSTKLEDSAMYFCAEGQGLDEQYFGPGTRLTVT.

A remark on this clone: This specimen includes other DNA sequences encoding the same CDR3. The CDR3 DNA follows: TGTGCCAGCTCACCACGACAGGGGACGGATACGCAGTATTTT. It yields the protein CASSPRQGTDTQYF. The chain joins TRBV18 to TRBJ2-3, with 8 nucleotides matching TRBD1. Germline CDR1 and CDR2: KGHSH and LQKENI. The CDR3 has 14 amino acids. Trimming cost V 1 base and J 6 bases; bases outside gene matches: 3.

The chain has TRBV7-2 and TRBJ2-6; 7 bases are a match to TRBD1. Germline-derived CDR1 and CDR2 are SGHTA and FQGNSA. This CDR3 region has 17 residues. V lost 5 bases and J lost 2; bases outside the gene matches: 9. CDR3 nucleotide sequence: TGTGCCAGCAGCCGAACCTACAGGGGCGCTGGGGCCAACGTCCTGACTTTC. Translating gives CASSRTYRGAGANVLTF.

V gene TRBV11-2 combines with J gene TRBJ2-7; D may be TRBD2 (7 bases). Germline lookup yields CDR1 SGHAT and CDR2 FQNNGV. The V end lost 5 bases, the J end lost 0 bases, and 14 bases lay between the germline ends. The CDR3 runs 15 residues. In DNA, the CDR3 is TGTGCCAGCAGCAAGGGAGGGGGGCTCTCCTACGAGCAGTACTTC. Translated: CASSKGGGLSYEQYF.

The J gene is TRBJ2-7, the V gene TRBV6-5, with 7 bases fitting TRBD1. Losses at the gene ends were 8 bases for V and 4 bases for J; bases not matched to a gene: 8. CDR1 MNHEY and CDR2 SVGAGI come from the germline V gene. This CDR3 comprises 13 residues. CDR3 sequence reads: CASQRQGNYEQYF. CDR3 DNA: TGTGCCAGCCAACGACAGGGAAATTACGAGCAGTACTTC.

The V and J genes are TRBV2 and TRBJ1-1; D remains ambiguous. This CDR3 is 13 amino acids long. Trimming left V 3 bases short and J 1 base short, with 6 bases between. Germline CDR1 is SNHLY and CDR2 is FYNNEI. The CDR3 DNA sequence: TGTGCCAGCAGTGACCGGGGGAACACTGAAGCTTTCTTT. Protein sequence: CASSDRGNTEAFF.

The gene calls are TRBV4-3 and TRBJ1-5; D call uncertain. Per the germline V gene, CDR1 is LGHNA and CDR2 is YSLEER. Trimming cost V 0 bases and J 7 bases, with 13 bases left between them. The CDR3 runs 15 residues. The CDR3 DNA sequence: TGCGCCAGCAGCCAAGATATCCAGCCCTACCAGCCCCAGCATTTT. This sequence encodes CASSQDIQPYQPQHF.

This clone was found once. The J gene is TRBJ2-1, the V gene TRBV7-6, with TRBD1 identical over 10 bases. The CDR3 is 15 amino acids. Germline-derived CDR1 and CDR2 are SGHVS and FNYEAQ. J was trimmed by 7 bases and V by 5 bases; bases with no gene match: 8. CDR3 residues: CASSLRDRGNNEQFF. CDR3 DNA: TGTGCCAGCAGCCTCCGGGACAGGGGAAATAATGAGCAGTTCTTC.